The entry below describes one T cell receptor (beta chain). Its specificity is unknown. These data come from a study of post-analysis software for immune sequencing data. Across the whole study: Included among the disease courses, which were recorded for the cohort, were relapsing-remitting, secondary progressive and progressive-relapsing multiple sclerosis.

Included in the TCR beta cDNA libraries were unique molecular identifiers. The source material, about 0.9 to 10 million T cells, gave rise to 510,000 or so cDNA molecules. TCRdb reprocessed the PCR reads via MiXCR and lists one record per CDR3 protein. The profile shows under 900,000 distinct CDR3 sequences, roughly 58% of them singletons. CDR1 is MNHEY and CDR2 is SVGAGI in the germline V gene. There are 15 residues in the CDR3. V lost 2 bases and J lost 8; bases outside the gene matches: 8. Whole-study results and caveats: Four to six TRBV segments, including TRBV5-6, TRBV5-1 and TRBV20-1, were more frequent in patients than controls. In multiple sclerosis, normalized Chao1 diversity was significantly below that of controls. Samples made in the same batch grouped tightly together by F measure.

The receptor's source is a girl aged 5 to 17 with multiple sclerosis. The chain uses TRBV6-5 and TRBJ1-4, with 7 bases identical to TRBD1. The sequenced material came from blood. The CDR3 spells CASSYRGPQGEKLFF. The CDR3 region has the DNA TGTGCCAGCAGTTACAGGGGGCCTCAGGGAGAAAAACTGTTTTTT.